Listed here are 27 T cell receptor beta chains from one sample, sequenced in a study of CD8 T cells in ankylosing spondylitis. TCRdb reprocessed the 5' RACE reads with MiXCR, giving one entry per CDR3 protein. The sample includes approximately 200,000 distinct CDR3 sequences, roughly 13% of them seen just once. What was sequenced was blood, either unsorted or a sorted T cell fraction (not recorded which). These receptors came from a male donor with ankylosing spondylitis or in good health (not recorded which).

This clonotype was picked up a small number of times. CDR3 sequence (DNA): TGTGCCAGCAGCTTAGTGGCAGATTCGGTCCACGAGCAGTACTTC. This encodes CASSLVADSVHEQYF. This chain connects TRBV11-2 to TRBJ2-7; D is unclear. The CDR3 consists of 15 residues. V gave up 1 base and J gave up 5 bases, with 15 bases separating them. Germline-derived CDR1 and CDR2 are SGHAT and FQNNGV.

This clonotype has a count of ten or more. The rearrangement links TRBV4-1 to TRBJ2-1; D ambiguous. The V and J ends lost 1 base and 10 bases respectively, with 8 bases between them. The germline V gene has CDR1 MGHRA and CDR2 YSYEKL. The CDR3 totals 12 residues. CDR3 nucleotides: TGCGCCAGCAGCCAAGTGGACGGAGAGCAGTTCTTC. It codes for CASSQVDGEQFF.

This clonotype was detected only a few times. This rearrangement joins TRBV7-9 to TRBJ2-5; 8 bases are a match to TRBD1. The junction had 5 bases not matched to a gene; V was cut back by 2 bases and J by 3 bases. The V gene's germline CDR1 is SEHNR and CDR2 FQNEAQ (reference sequence). The CDR3 runs 15 residues. Written as DNA, the CDR3 is TGTGCCAGCAGCTTAAAGGACAGGGCAGAAGAGACCCAGTACTTC. This codes for CASSLKDRAEETQYF.

V gene TRBV20-1 combines with J gene TRBJ1-1; D unclear. The CDR3 spans 8 residues. CDR1 and CDR2 from the germline V gene are DFQATT and SNEGSKA (reference sequence). Trimming removed 6 bases from V and 4 bases from J, with 0 bases in between. CDR3 coding DNA: TGCAGTGCCACTGAAGCTTTCTTT. It codes for CSATEAFF.

This clonotype has a handful of counts. The chain uses TRBV20-1 and TRBJ2-5; TRBD2 is a possible D gene (5 bases). Germline V gene data show CDR1 as DFQATT and CDR2 as SNEGSKA (reference sequence). V lost 6 bases and J 0 bases, leaving 11 bases between the germline ends. The CDR3 has 13 amino acids. The CDR3 DNA is TGCAGTGCGGGGAGACCGGACCAAGAGACCCAGTACTTC. As protein: CSAGRPDQETQYF.

The V and J genes are TRBV5-5 and TRBJ1-6, with D tentatively TRBD1 (5 bases). Germline CDR1 and CDR2: SGHKS and YYEKEE (reference sequence). V lost 5 bases, J lost 5 bases, and 14 bases lay in between. CDR3 size: 15 residues. The CDR3 DNA follows: TGTGCCAGCAGTCTTACCGGGGCGGATAATTCACCCCTCCACTTT. It yields the protein CASSLTGADNSPLHF.

This clonotype turned up a few times. This chain uses TRBV6-1 with TRBJ1-2; D not resolved. The CDR3 consists of 13 residues. Trimming removed 3 bases at V and 13 bases at J, with 18 bases between. Per the germline V gene, CDR1 is MNHNS and CDR2 is SASEGT. CDR3 in amino acids: CASSEYSGNPGTF. The CDR3 region has the DNA TGTGCCAGCAGTGAGTATAGTGGCAACCCGGGCACCTTC.

This clonotype was observed at least ten times. This chain joins TRBV3-1 and TRBJ2-7; 7 bases align to TRBD2. Trimming removed 4 bases from V and 3 bases from J; junction bases left unmatched: 6. Germline CDR1 LGHDT, CDR2 YNNKEL (reference sequence). The CDR3 sequence is 14 residues long. The CDR3 bases are TGTGCCAGCAGCCCAGGTTCTAGCGGCTACGAGCAGTACTTC. This translates into CASSPGSSGYEQYF.

Ten or more counts support this clonotype. The chain has TRBV5-1 and TRBJ2-7; no definite D call. CDR3 length: 14 residues. The V gene's germline CDR1 is SGHRS and CDR2 YFSETQ. Trimming cost V 0 bases and J 4 bases, with 11 bases left between them. The CDR3 DNA sequence: TGCGCCAGCAGCTTGGTGGGCACAGATTACGAGCAGTACTTC. Encoded protein: CASSLVGTDYEQYF.

This clonotype turned up a few times. V and J are TRBV6-2 or TRBV6-3 and TRBJ1-1; D is undetermined. V dropped 5 bases and J dropped 6 bases, with 13 bases sitting between them. The germline V gene encodes CDR1 MNHEY and CDR2 SVGEGT. The CDR3 is made up of 13 amino acids. CDR3 in DNA: TGTGCCAGCAGTCCCGGAGGGTGGGCTGAAGCTTTCTTT. Its protein product is CASSPGGWAEAFF.

This clonotype was seen repeatedly, ten times or more. CDR3 loop: CASSWVLAGSGEQYF. In nucleotides, the CDR3 is TGTGCCAGCAGTTGGGTACTAGCGGGGTCGGGAGAGCAGTACTTC. The chain recombines TRBV12-3 or TRBV12-4 with TRBJ2-7, with TRBD2 matching 10 bases. This CDR3 has 15 amino acids. With 4 bases clipped from V and 7 bases from J, the junction kept 10 bases outside the gene matches.

The gene calls are TRBV7-9 and TRBJ2-2, with no clear D. This CDR3 has 15 residues. V was clipped by 5 bases and J by 2 bases, with 12 bases between them. Germline V gene data show CDR1 as SEHNR and CDR2 as FQNEAQ (reference sequence). The CDR3 coding sequence is TGTGCCAGCAGCCCCCCGGAAGTAAACACCGGGGAGCTGTTTTTT. Translated, it gives CASSPPEVNTGELFF.

This clonotype was seen more than once but under ten times. The V gene is TRBV10-3, the J gene TRBJ2-3, with D perhaps TRBD1 (5 bases). Germline V gene lookup returns CDR1 ENHRY and CDR2 SYGVKD. The CDR3 is 13 amino acids. V lost 2 bases and J lost 3, with 6 bases in between. This CDR3 is CAISEAGTDTQYF. CDR3 bases: TGTGCCATCAGTGAGGCAGGGACAGATACGCAGTATTTT.

The chain couples TRBV27 to TRBJ1-2; tentative D call: TRBD1 (6 bases). The V and J ends lost 4 bases and 8 bases respectively, with 20 bases between them. CDR3 length: 15 amino acids. Germline CDR1 reads MNHEY; CDR2 reads SMNVEV (reference sequence). The chain's CDR3 is CASSSRTDGLRGYTF. In nucleotides, the CDR3 is TGTGCCAGCAGTTCCCGGACAGATGGCCTCAGGGGCTACACCTTC.

To note about this clonotype: Germline is not matched at one junction end, which may reflect a read error. The rearrangement joins TRBV7-2 to TRBJ2-3; TRBD2 might be the D (6 bases). CDR3 length equals 17 residues. Germline CDR1 reads SGHTA; CDR2 reads FQGNSA. CDR3 coding DNA: TGTTCCAGCAGCTTAGTGCCTCGCGGGGCCAGCACAGATACGCAGTATTTT. Its translation: CSSSLVPRGASTDTQYF.

The chain is built from TRBV7-9 and TRBJ2-1, with D perhaps TRBD1 (7 bases). Deletions cut 5 bases from V and 9 bases from J, with 23 bases between. This CDR3 region has 16 residues. CDR1 and CDR2 from the germline V gene are SEHNR and FQNEAQ (reference sequence). The CDR3 here is CASSPQGGTAVLEQFF. DNA of the CDR3: TGTGCCAGCAGCCCCCAAGGCGGGACAGCAGTTCTTGAGCAGTTCTTC.

This chain connects TRBV5-5 to TRBJ2-3; 9 nucleotides match TRBD2. CDR3 size: 17 residues. Germline V CDR1 and CDR2: SGHKS, YYEKEE (reference sequence). Unmatched junction bases numbered 12, after V lost 4 bases and J lost 3 bases. The CDR3 bases are TGTGCCAGCAGCCCTGGGCTCAGCGGGAGGACTACAGATACGCAGTATTTT. This codes for CASSPGLSGRTTDTQYF.

This clonotype turned up a few times. This sequence joins TRBV25-1 and TRBJ2-7; no clear D gene. Germline V gives CDR1 MGHDK, CDR2 SYGVNS. CDR3 length: 11 residues. Trimming stripped 4 bases from V and 7 bases from J, with 8 bases between. CDR3 sequence (DNA): TGTGCCAGCAGTGTCACAGCTGAGCAGTACTTC. Translated, it gives CASSVTAEQYF.

This clonotype was detected a few times. The chain links TRBV5-1 to TRBJ1-2; tentative D call: TRBD1 (6 bases). With 3 bases removed from V and 1 base from J, the gap between germline ends came to 16 bases. The germline V gene encodes CDR1 SGHRS and CDR2 YFSETQ. This CDR3 comprises 16 residues. Here the CDR3 reads CASSSLPGEINYGYTF. The CDR3 bases are TGCGCCAGCAGCTCCCTCCCAGGGGAAATTAACTATGGCTACACCTTC.

This clonotype has ten or more counts. The chain is built from TRBV4-1 and TRBJ2-2; no clear D gene. The CDR3 spans 15 residues. The germline V gene has CDR1 MGHRA and CDR2 YSYEKL. Trimming removed 4 bases at V and 6 bases at J, with 15 bases between. The CDR3 here is CASSPSVSGSGELFF. In DNA form, the CDR3 reads TGCGCCAGCAGCCCCTCCGTTTCAGGCTCCGGGGAGCTGTTTTTT.

This clonotype appeared a few times. The V call is TRBV7-6, the J call TRBJ2-2, with D unresolved. The CDR3 totals 21 residues. Per germline, CDR1 SGHVS and CDR2 FNYEAQ. Trimming took 1 base from V and 0 from J, leaving 24 bases between them. For the CDR3, the DNA is TGTGCCAGCAGCTTAGTCCCGACCAGGATCATTAACGACCCGAACACCGGGGAGCTGTTTTTT. Protein: CASSLVPTRIINDPNTGELFF. Supplemented by reference TRBV7-6 and TRBJ2-2, the full variable domain reads GAGVSQSPRYKVTKRGQDVALRCDPISGHVSLYWYRQALGQGPEFLTYFNYEAQQDKSGLPNDRFSAERPEGSISTLTIQRTEQRDSAMYRCASSLVPTRIINDPNTGELFFGEGSRLTVL.

This clonotype was picked up a small number of times. This chain connects TRBV11-2 to TRBJ2-1; 7 bases match TRBD1. J gave up 4 bases and V 0 bases, and 9 bases lay outside the gene matches. Germline V lookup: CDR1 SGHAT, CDR2 FQNNGV. The CDR3 length is 17 residues. The CDR3 protein is CASSLELVTGKYNEQFF. DNA of the CDR3: TGTGCCAGCAGCTTAGAATTGGTGACAGGGAAATACAATGAGCAGTTCTTC.

In this sample, this clonotype turned up many times. The chain couples TRBV4-2 to TRBJ2-5; 8 bases align to TRBD2. The CDR3 has 17 residues. Trimming cost V 0 bases and J 3 bases; bases outside gene matches: 9. The germline CDR1 and CDR2 sequences are LGHNA and YNFKEQ. The CDR3, as DNA: TGTGCCAGCAGCCAAGATCGTATCGATAGCGGGGAAGAGACCCAGTACTTC. This sequence encodes CASSQDRIDSGEETQYF.

This sequence joins TRBV7-9 and TRBJ2-1, with D uncertain. Germline CDR1 reads SEHNR; CDR2 reads FQNEAQ (reference sequence). This CDR3 spans 15 amino acids. V was pared by 6 bases and J by 7 bases, with 19 bases between. CDR3 sequence: CASRDLGPVGNEQFF. The CDR3 region has the DNA TGTGCCAGCAGAGACCTAGGGCCGGTCGGAAATGAGCAGTTCTTC.

The table lists this clonotype with many counts. This chain joins TRBV19 and TRBJ2-1; TRBD1 aligns across 7 bases. The CDR3 is made up of 15 amino acids. The V gene end was trimmed by 5 bases and the J gene end by 0 bases; junction bases not matched to a gene: 4. Germline V gene data show CDR1 as LNHDA and CDR2 as SQIVND (reference sequence). The CDR3: CASSQQGSSYNEQFF. CDR3 sequence (DNA): TGTGCCAGTAGTCAACAGGGGAGCTCCTACAATGAGCAGTTCTTC. Complete variable domain (other parts from reference TRBV19 and TRBJ2-1): DGGITQSPKYLFRKEGQNVTLSCEQNLNHDAMYWYRQDPGQGLRLIYYSQIVNDFQKGDIAEGYSVSREKKESFPLTVTSAQKNPTAFYLCASSQQGSSYNEQFFGPGTRLTVL.

V gene TRBV11-2 combines with J gene TRBJ1-4; D ambiguous. CDR3 length: 15 amino acids. Trimming shortened V by 4 bases and J by 4 bases, and 13 bases separated the two germline ends. Per the germline V gene, CDR1 is SGHAT and CDR2 is FQNNGV. The CDR3 DNA sequence: TGTGCCAGCAGCTCTTCCCGGTACCTTAATGAAAAACTGTTTTTT. Amino acid sequence: CASSSSRYLNEKLFF.

The V call is TRBV5-4, the J call TRBJ2-5; 8 bases are a match to TRBD2. CDR1 is SGHNT and CDR2 is YYREEE in the germline V gene (reference sequence). V lost 0 bases to trimming and J lost 1 base; unmatched junction nucleotides: 8. The CDR3 extends over 17 amino acids. CDR3 in DNA: TGTGCCAGCAGCTTGGCCCCTCGGGAGGGACCCCAAGAGACCCAGTACTTC. Its translation: CASSLAPREGPQETQYF.